Sequencing of this T cell receptor beta chain was carried out in a study of blood T cell repertoires in COVID-19. Background on the study: Samples representing acute and convalescent COVID-19 were sourced from the United States, Italy and Spain. T cells, B-cell-depleted T cells, or PBMCs supplied cDNA or gDNA.

The authors' processing: Reference gene primer amplification gave nucleated cell count estimates. TCRdb keeps only in-frame clones here, not all; method: immunoSEQ multiplex PCR. The V and J calls and clone size are taken from that table; D and trimming were inferred from the DNA. The sample has 200,000 to 300,000 clones; about 85% are singletons. V lost 5 bases and J 2 bases, leaving 21 bases between the germline ends. The CDR3 is made up of 17 amino acids. Germline values: CDR1 SGHNT, CDR2 YENEEA. The V call is TRBV11-3, the J call TRBJ1-1; D is unclear. The origin of this receptor is a woman aged 60-75 years with active or convalescent COVID-19. The material sequenced was peripheral blood. In DNA form, the CDR3 reads TGTGCCAGCAGCCCCCGCCGCGGTGGCCTCGATAACACTGAAGCTTTCTTT. Amino acids: CASSPRRGGLDNTEAFF.